Listed here are 27 T cell receptor beta chains from one sample, sequenced in a study of blood T cells in healthy people across ages. The use of a sample-barcoded 5' primer and a J-beta primer mix characterized a second PCR of about 7 to 12 cycles. Using its own MiXCR run on the 5' RACE reads, TCRdb lists one record per CDR3 protein. In the table there are roughly 800,000 distinct CDR3 sequences, roughly 50% of which are singletons. The sample was blood. Receptor source: an elderly man in good health.

This chain connects TRBV29-1 to TRBJ1-2, with D perhaps TRBD1 (5 bases). Germline lookup yields CDR1 SQVTM and CDR2 ANQGSEA. The CDR3 contains 13 residues. Deletions cut 4 bases from V and 6 bases from J, with 15 bases between. The CDR3 DNA sequence: TGCAGCGTTGTGACGGGTGGGGGTGATGGCTACACCTTC. Translated, it gives CSVVTGGGDGYTF.

This clonotype was seen only a few times. The chain recombines TRBV3-1 with TRBJ2-7; no definite D call. The V gene's germline CDR1 is LGHDT and CDR2 YNNKEL (reference sequence). V lost 4 bases and J 0 bases, leaving 10 bases between the germline ends. The CDR3 totals 14 residues. The chain's CDR3 is CASSPQVLSYEQYF. The CDR3 DNA is TGTGCCAGCAGCCCCCAGGTACTCTCCTACGAGCAGTACTTC.

In its sample, this clonotype was seen once. V usage is TRBV6-1 and J usage is TRBJ1-6; TRBD1 agrees at 9 bases. Germline V gene data show CDR1 as MNHNS and CDR2 as SASEGT. This CDR3 region has 17 residues. V trimming: 5 bases; J trimming: 7 bases; junction bases outside the gene matches: 12. The CDR3, as DNA: TGTGCCAGCAGTAGAGCGCCACGGGACAGGGACAATTCACCCCTCCACTTT. Translated, it gives CASSRAPRDRDNSPLHF.

V and J are TRBV27 and TRBJ1-6, with D hard to call. V lost 3 bases and J lost 0, with 9 bases in between. CDR1 and CDR2 from the germline V gene are MNHEY and SMNVEV (reference sequence). This CDR3 comprises 16 residues. CDR3 in DNA: TGTGCCAGCAGTTTGCAGGCCTACTCCTATAATTCACCCCTCCACTTT. Protein sequence: CASSLQAYSYNSPLHF.

The chain recombines TRBV4-2 with TRBJ2-1, with 11 bases lining up with TRBD2. This CDR3 is built from 17 residues. After removal of 0 bases from V and 1 base from J, the junction contained 2 bases not matched to a gene. Germline V lookup: CDR1 LGHNA, CDR2 YNFKEQ. The CDR3 DNA follows: TGTGCCAGCAGCCAAGAGGGGACTAGCGGATCCTACAATGAGCAGTTCTTC. Encoded protein: CASSQEGTSGSYNEQFF.

J is TRBJ2-7 and V is TRBV5-1; 12 bases line up with TRBD2. The CDR3 is 16 amino acids. The J segment lost 6 bases and the V segment lost 1 base, leaving 8 bases of the junction unmatched. The germline CDR1 and CDR2 sequences are SGHRS and YFSETQ. DNA of the CDR3: TGCGCCAGCAGCTTGTCGAGGACTAGCGGGACGTCCGAGCAGTACTTC. Its protein is CASSLSRTSGTSEQYF. Full variable domain (missing parts from reference TRBV5-1 and TRBJ2-7): KAGVTQTPRYLIKTRGQQVTLSCSPISGHRSVSWYQQTPGQGLQFLFEYFSETQRNKGNFPGRFSGRQFSNSRSEMNVSTLELGDSALYLCASSLSRTSGTSEQYFGPGTRLTVT.

This clonotype showed up just a few times. This sequence joins TRBV20-1 and TRBJ1-2, with a tentative D call TRBD1 (5 bases). This CDR3 comprises 16 residues. Per the germline V gene, CDR1 is DFQATT and CDR2 is SNEGSKA (reference sequence). V was pared by 1 base and J by 0 bases, with 15 bases between. The CDR3 loop reads CSARGPGTRPNYGYTF. In DNA form, the CDR3 reads TGCAGTGCTAGAGGGCCCGGGACGCGGCCTAACTATGGCTACACCTTC.

The chain joins TRBV2 to TRBJ2-5; D tentatively reads TRBD1 or TRBD2 (5 bases each). Germline V gene data show CDR1 as SNHLY and CDR2 as FYNNEI. V was shortened by 5 bases and J by 5 bases, with 15 bases between the two germline ends. This CDR3 region has 14 residues. The chain's CDR3 is CASSTRDPVETQYF. The CDR3 nucleotides are TGTGCCAGCAGTACCCGGGACCCGGTCGAGACCCAGTACTTC.

The genes are TRBV6-4 and TRBJ2-1, with 7 bases that match TRBD2. Germline CDR1 is MRHNA and CDR2 is SNTAGT. V lost 0 bases to trimming and J lost 7 bases; unmatched junction nucleotides: 9. The CDR3 consists of 16 residues. CDR3 region: CASSDSGGVGLNEQFF. CDR3 sequence (DNA): TGTGCCAGCAGTGACTCGGGAGGGGTGGGACTAAATGAGCAGTTCTTC.

This chain uses TRBV7-2 with TRBJ2-1; TRBD2 matches at 10 bases. This CDR3 spans 17 amino acids. After removal of 1 base from V and 3 bases from J, the junction contained 6 bases not matched to a gene. Germline V gives CDR1 SGHTA, CDR2 FQGNSA. The CDR3 DNA follows: TGTGCCAGCAGCTTAGAAGAGACTAGCGGGCGCTACAATGAGCAGTTCTTC. Translation: CASSLEETSGRYNEQFF.

The rearrangement uses TRBV20-1 and TRBJ2-3, with a weak D call TRBD1 (6 bases). CDR3 length: 14 residues. V was trimmed by 2 bases and J by 2 bases, leaving 11 bases between them. CDR1 is DFQATT, CDR2 SNEGSKA, per germline (reference sequence). The CDR3 DNA is TGCAGTGCTAGAAGGACAGAAAACACAGATACGCAGTATTTT. Its translation is CSARRTENTDTQYF.

This clonotype was observed a handful of times. This sequence joins TRBV7-2 and TRBJ2-5, with a possible D match to TRBD2 (6 bases). Germline values: CDR1 SGHTA, CDR2 FQGNSA. Trimming pared 1 base from V and 1 base from J, leaving 10 bases between. The CDR3 extends over 15 amino acids. The CDR3 protein is CASSLVGGLQETQYF. The CDR3 DNA reads TGTGCCAGCAGCTTAGTCGGGGGTCTCCAAGAGACCCAGTACTTC. Supplemented by reference TRBV7-2 and TRBJ2-5, the full variable domain reads GAGVSQSPSNKVTEKGKDVELRCDPISGHTALYWYRQSLGQGLEFLIYFQGNSAPDKSGLPSDRFSAERTGGSVSTLTIQRTQQEDSAVYLCASSLVGGLQETQYFGPGTRLLVL.

This chain joins TRBV7-9 and TRBJ2-3, with TRBD1 identical over 9 bases. CDR1 is SEHNR, CDR2 FQNEAQ, per germline (reference sequence). J lost 4 bases, V lost 4 bases, and 6 bases had no gene match. The CDR3 covers 15 residues. The chain's CDR3 is CASSSWDRAADTQYF. The CDR3 DNA reads as TGTGCCAGCAGCTCTTGGGACAGGGCGGCAGATACGCAGTATTTT.

The V and J genes are TRBV7-2 and TRBJ1-5; D is ambiguous. V lost 1 base to trimming and J lost 4 bases, with 8 bases between them. The CDR3 loop spans 14 amino acids. Germline V CDR1 and CDR2: SGHTA, FQGNSA. The CDR3 sequence: CASSLDIINQPQHF. As DNA, the CDR3 is TGTGCCAGCAGCTTAGATATCATTAATCAGCCCCAGCATTTT. The whole variable domain, remainder taken from reference TRBV7-2 and TRBJ1-5, is GAGVSQSPSNKVTEKGKDVELRCDPISGHTALYWYRQSLGQGLEFLIYFQGNSAPDKSGLPSDRFSAERTGGSVSTLTIQRTQQEDSAVYLCASSLDIINQPQHFGDGTRLSIL.

This chain links TRBV15 with TRBJ1-5, with TRBD1 as a possible D gene (6 bases). V was pared by 5 bases and J by 6 bases, with 17 bases between. Germline CDR1 reads LNHNV; CDR2 reads YYDKDF (reference sequence). The CDR3 totals 15 residues. The chain's CDR3 is CATSHDRILGQPQHF. The CDR3 DNA follows: TGTGCCACCAGCCACGACAGGATATTGGGTCAGCCCCAGCATTTT. Full variable domain (outside the CDR3, taken from reference TRBV15 and TRBJ1-5): DAMVIQNPRYQVTQFGKPVTLSCSQTLNHNVMYWYQQKSSQAPKLLFHYYDKDFNNEADTPDNFQSRRPNTSFCFLDIRSPGLGDTAMYLCATSHDRILGQPQHFGDGTRLSIL.

This clonotype was seen a few times. This chain joins TRBV29-1 and TRBJ2-7, with 7 nucleotides matching TRBD1. The CDR3 covers 12 residues. From germline, CDR1 is SQVTM and CDR2 ANQGSEA. Trimming cost V 5 bases and J 3 bases; bases outside gene matches: 4. This chain's CDR3 is CSVRDSLYEQYF. The CDR3 DNA is TGCAGCGTTCGGGACAGCCTCTACGAGCAGTACTTC.

The chain uses TRBV7-2 and TRBJ2-7, with a weak D call TRBD2 (6 bases). Germline V lookup: CDR1 SGHTA, CDR2 FQGNSA. The CDR3 is 13 amino acids. V was cut by 3 bases and J by 7 bases, with 13 bases left in between. The CDR3 reads CASSLALANEQYF. DNA for the CDR3: TGTGCCAGCAGCTTGGCACTAGCCAATGAGCAGTACTTC.

The chain employs TRBV25-1 and TRBJ2-7, with D perhaps matching TRBD2 (6 bases). The assigned J gene may be wrong: the sequence end matches TRBJ2-5 better. The CDR3 sequence is 15 residues long. CDR1 is MGHDK, CDR2 SYGVNS, per germline. The CDR3 bases are TGTGCCAGCAGTGTGGGGGGAGGCAAGATGGGGACCCAGTACTTC. Amino acids: CASSVGGGKMGTQYF.

This clonotype was observed a single time. This chain connects TRBV7-2 to TRBJ1-5, with no clear D. The ends were cut back, 5 bases at V and 4 bases at J, with 12 bases in the middle. Germline CDR1 reads SGHTA; CDR2 reads FQGNSA. This CDR3 spans 14 amino acids. CDR3 region: CASSPTLGNQPQHF. The CDR3 DNA sequence: TGTGCCAGCAGCCCTACTTTGGGGAATCAGCCCCAGCATTTT.

J is TRBJ2-5 and V is TRBV2; 7 nucleotides match TRBD1. The end of the DNA is better explained by TRBJ2-7, so the J call may be wrong. CDR1 and CDR2 from the germline V gene are SNHLY and FYNNEI. The CDR3 consists of 15 residues. CDR3 in amino acids: CASSERVARGYEQYF. The CDR3 region has the DNA TGTGCCAGCAGTGAAAGGGTGGCCAGGGGGTACGAGCAGTACTTC.

V usage is TRBV28 and J usage is TRBJ2-1; D is unresolved. Deletions cut 3 bases from V and 6 bases from J, with 12 bases between. In germline, CDR1 is MDHEN, CDR2 SYDVKM. The CDR3 extends over 14 amino acids. The CDR3 DNA reads as TGTGCCAGCAGTTTCGGGCAAACCGGCAATGAGCAGTTCTTC. Amino acids: CASSFGQTGNEQFF.

This clonotype has just a few counts. The V call is TRBV6-5, the J call TRBJ2-1; no definite D call. V lost 2 bases and J 10 bases, leaving 6 bases between the germline ends. The CDR3 length is 11 residues. Germline assignment: CDR1 MNHEY and CDR2 SVGAGI. CDR3 nucleotide sequence: TGTGCCAGCAGTTACAACACAGAGCAGTTCTTC. Translating gives CASSYNTEQFF.

In its sample, this clonotype was seen a few times. This sequence joins TRBV2 and TRBJ2-2; 9 nucleotides match TRBD2. The CDR3 runs 15 residues. The V segment lost 6 bases and the J segment 8 bases; nucleotides outside the gene matches: 10. Germline CDR1 reads SNHLY; CDR2 reads FYNNEI. In DNA form, the CDR3 reads TGTGCCAGCAGCCTAGCGGGACCGAGCACTGGGGAGCTGTTTTTT. Residues: CASSLAGPSTGELFF.

The chain recombines TRBV3-1 with TRBJ2-1; D possibly corresponds to TRBD2 (6 bases). V shed 4 bases and J shed 3 bases, with 16 bases lying between them. Germline assignment: CDR1 LGHDT and CDR2 YNNKEL (reference sequence). CDR3 length: 16 amino acids. The DNA of the CDR3 is TGTGCCAGCAGCCCCAGGAGGGTCGGCGACTACAATGAGCAGTTCTTC. Protein: CASSPRRVGDYNEQFF.

This chain connects TRBV7-2 to TRBJ2-7; TRBD2 agrees at 11 bases. The CDR3 runs to 17 residues. The germline gives CDR1 SGHTA, CDR2 FQGNSA. Trimming cost V 0 bases and J 1 base; bases outside gene matches: 5. CDR3 nucleotide sequence: TGTGCCAGCAGCTTAGCCGCCAGGACTAGCGGGTCCTACGAGCAGTACTTC. Encoded protein: CASSLAARTSGSYEQYF.

Only a few counts were recorded for this clonotype. V gene TRBV6-1 combines with J gene TRBJ2-1, with 11 bases lining up with TRBD1. V lost 7 bases and J lost 9; bases outside the gene matches: 8. The CDR3 has 14 amino acids. CDR1 and CDR2 from the germline V gene are MNHNS and SASEGT. The CDR3 nucleotides read TGTGCCAGCACCGTGGACAGGGGGCTTGGTGAGCAGTTCTTC. The encoded protein is CASTVDRGLGEQFF.

This chain uses TRBV12-3 or TRBV12-4 with TRBJ1-1; 7 bases fit TRBD1. The length of the CDR3 is 15 residues. V lost 8 bases and J lost 1; bases outside the gene matches: 10. The CDR3 loop is CASGSQGGPNTEAFF. As DNA, the CDR3 is TGTGCCAGCGGATCCCAGGGGGGACCGAACACTGAAGCTTTCTTT.